The 3 T cell receptor beta chains below all came from one sample that was sequenced in a study of cytomegalovirus exposure and HLA in healthy donors. 60 Vbeta and 13 Jbeta primers were used in PCR. Some clones are missing from TCRdb's copy, which holds only in-frame ones; the method was immunoSEQ multiplex PCR. The table records about 120,000 clones, roughly 74% of them present only once. Sequenced: PBMCs. These receptors were obtained from a male donor in good health and CMV-seronegative.

This clone was observed a few times. The chain is built from TRBV7-9 and TRBJ2-7; 10 bases agree with TRBD2. J was trimmed by 5 bases and V by 5 bases; bases with no gene match: 6. Germline loops: CDR1 SEHNR, CDR2 FQNEAQ (reference sequence). The CDR3 consists of 14 residues. The chain's CDR3 is CASSRLAGGNEQYF. In DNA, the CDR3 is TGTGCCAGCAGCCGCTTAGCGGGAGGAAACGAGCAGTACTTC.

The gene calls are TRBV5-1 and TRBJ2-5, with D perhaps TRBD2 (6 bases). Trimming left V 2 bases short and J 5 bases short, with 13 bases between. Germline V gives CDR1 SGHRS, CDR2 YFSETQ. This CDR3 contains 14 residues. Written as DNA, the CDR3 is TGCGCCAGCAGCTTTTACGGAGGGGATGAGACCCAGTACTTC. It translates to CASSFYGGDETQYF.

V is TRBV18 and J is TRBJ2-3; TRBD1 matches at 8 bases. Germline loops: CDR1 KGHSH, CDR2 LQKENI. This CDR3 is 14 amino acids long. With 4 bases clipped from V and 6 bases from J, the junction kept 6 bases outside the gene matches. CDR3 protein: CASSLTGGSDTQYF. CDR3 coding DNA: TGTGCCAGCTCACTTACAGGGGGATCGGATACGCAGTATTTT.